This paragraph covers one T cell receptor (beta chain) sequence. This sample was included in a study of control samples from healthy donors and cancer patients. CDR3 length: 14 amino acids. Trimming removed 2 bases from V and 5 bases from J; junction bases left unmatched: 5. The germline V gene has CDR1 SGHRS and CDR2 YFSETQ. The protocol was immunoSEQ multiplex PCR, while the TCRdb copy is restricted to in-frame clones and leaves out a portion. The repertoire consists of about 130,000 clones, with roughly 90% occurring once and the leading ten covering about 2.3%. The TCR comes from a man in his forties or fifties in good health. The sample was blood. The chain links TRBV5-1 to TRBJ2-7; TRBD1 agrees at 9 bases. This CDR3 is CASSLLTGGNEQYF. The CDR3 DNA reads as TGCGCCAGCAGCTTATTGACAGGGGGTAACGAGCAGTACTTC.